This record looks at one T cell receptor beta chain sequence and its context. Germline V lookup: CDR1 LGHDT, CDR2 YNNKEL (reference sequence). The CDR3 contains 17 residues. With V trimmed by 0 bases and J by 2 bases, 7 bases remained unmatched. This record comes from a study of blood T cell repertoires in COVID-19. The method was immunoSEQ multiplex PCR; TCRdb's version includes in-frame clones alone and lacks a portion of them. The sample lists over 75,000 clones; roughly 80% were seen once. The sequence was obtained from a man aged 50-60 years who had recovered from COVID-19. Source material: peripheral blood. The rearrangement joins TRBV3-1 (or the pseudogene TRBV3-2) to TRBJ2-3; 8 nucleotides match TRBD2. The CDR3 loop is CASSQDLLAGYTDTQYF. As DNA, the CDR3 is TGTGCCAGCAGCCAAGATCTCCTAGCGGGTTACACAGATACGCAGTATTTT.